What follows is one TCR beta chain and its context. Its antigen is not identified. V was shortened by 5 bases and J by 5 bases, with 15 bases between the two germline ends. This CDR3 contains 14 residues. Germline V gives CDR1 KGHSH, CDR2 LQKENI. Time point defined: cycle 4 day 1 (C4D1), after five to seven weeks of nivolumab. Autologous stem cell transplantation was followed by relapse in every patient, and brentuximab vedotin exposure varied. Complete response, partial response or progressive disease constituted the best response categories observed. This table comes from immunoSEQ multiplex PCR, and its TCRdb copy is limited to in-frame clones, with some not included. Among roughly 39,000 clones listed, over 70% were seen once. This specimen belongs to a study of PD-1 blockade in classical Hodgkin lymphoma. Points from the study as a whole: Exclusion removed patients who began nivolumab under 1 year after ASCT. A significant rise in TCR diversity was seen by C4D1 for CD4+ cells but not for CD8+ cells. There remain no defined causes for the repertoire differences, which possibly reflect disease activity or prior therapy.

The clonotype was recovered from a human donor with classical Hodgkin lymphoma. This sample comprised peripheral blood mononuclear cells (PBMCs), obtained before the fourth cycle of nivolumab. The chain combines TRBV18 with TRBJ1-2; no reliable D call. CDR3 sequence: CASSTTAPIYGYTF. CDR3 in DNA: TGTGCCAGCTCAACCACGGCCCCGATTTATGGCTACACCTTC.